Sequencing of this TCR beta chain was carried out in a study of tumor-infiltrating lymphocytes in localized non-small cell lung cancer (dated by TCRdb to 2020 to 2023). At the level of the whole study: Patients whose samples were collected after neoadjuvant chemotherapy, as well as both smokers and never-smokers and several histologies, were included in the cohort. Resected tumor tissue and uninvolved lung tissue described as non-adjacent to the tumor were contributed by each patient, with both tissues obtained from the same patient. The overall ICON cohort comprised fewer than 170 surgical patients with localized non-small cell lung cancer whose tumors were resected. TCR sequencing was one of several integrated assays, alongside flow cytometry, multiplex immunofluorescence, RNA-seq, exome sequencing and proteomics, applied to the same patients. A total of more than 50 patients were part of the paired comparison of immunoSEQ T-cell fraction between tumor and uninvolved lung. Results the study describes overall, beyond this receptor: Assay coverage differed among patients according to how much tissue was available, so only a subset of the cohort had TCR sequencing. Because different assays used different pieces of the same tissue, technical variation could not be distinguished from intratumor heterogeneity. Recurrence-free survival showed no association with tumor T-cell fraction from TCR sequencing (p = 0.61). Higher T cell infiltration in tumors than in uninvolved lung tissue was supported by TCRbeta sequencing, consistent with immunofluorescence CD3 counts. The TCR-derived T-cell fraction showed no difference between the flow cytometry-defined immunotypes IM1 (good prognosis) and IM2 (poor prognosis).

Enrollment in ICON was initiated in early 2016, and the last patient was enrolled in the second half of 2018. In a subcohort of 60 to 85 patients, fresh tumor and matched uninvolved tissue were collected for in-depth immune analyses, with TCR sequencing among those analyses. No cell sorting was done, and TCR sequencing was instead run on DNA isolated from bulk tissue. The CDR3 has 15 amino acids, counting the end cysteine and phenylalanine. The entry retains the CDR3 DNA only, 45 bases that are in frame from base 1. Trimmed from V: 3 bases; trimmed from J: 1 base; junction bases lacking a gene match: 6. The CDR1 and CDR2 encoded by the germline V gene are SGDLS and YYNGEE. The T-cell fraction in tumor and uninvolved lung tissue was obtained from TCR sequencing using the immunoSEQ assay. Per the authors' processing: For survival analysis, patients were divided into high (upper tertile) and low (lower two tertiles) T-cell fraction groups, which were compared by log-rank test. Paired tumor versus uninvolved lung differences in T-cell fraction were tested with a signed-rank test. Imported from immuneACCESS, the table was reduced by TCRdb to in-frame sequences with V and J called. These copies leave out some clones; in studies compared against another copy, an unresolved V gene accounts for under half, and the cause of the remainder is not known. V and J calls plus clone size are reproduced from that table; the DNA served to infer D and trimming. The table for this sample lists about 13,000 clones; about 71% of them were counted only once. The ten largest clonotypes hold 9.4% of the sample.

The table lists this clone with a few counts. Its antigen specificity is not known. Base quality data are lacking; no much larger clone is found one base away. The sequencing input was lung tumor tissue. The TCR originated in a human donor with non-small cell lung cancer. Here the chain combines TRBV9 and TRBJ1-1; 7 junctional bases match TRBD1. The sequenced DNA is TGTGCCAGCAGCGACCAGGGACAGAAGAACACTGAAGCTTTCTTT. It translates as CASSDQGQKNTEAFF.